The TCR beta chain under discussion was sequenced for a study of brain T cells in children with intractable seizures. Time point of the sample: blood from clinic visit 5 months post-surgery; TSC patient then seizure free. This CDR3 has 15 amino acids. Trimming removed 0 bases at V and 3 bases at J, with 12 bases between. CDR1 MGHRA and CDR2 YSYEKL come from the germline V gene. Some clones are missing from TCRdb's copy, which holds only in-frame ones; the method was immunoSEQ multiplex PCR. The sample shows approximately 330,000 clones, 93% of them seen only once. The source of this sequence is a boy younger than two with tuberous sclerosis and intractable seizures. This specimen consisted of peripheral blood, obtained roughly 5 months after surgery. The chain employs TRBV4-1 and TRBJ2-7; D not certain. The CDR3 spells CASSQDHPKYYEQYF. Here the CDR3 DNA reads TGCGCCAGCAGCCAAGATCACCCCAAATACTACGAGCAGTACTTC.